This entry describes one T cell receptor (beta chain). Its antigen is still unknown. These data belong to a study of T-cell memory formation after mild COVID-19. The CDR3 is 15 residues long. The trim removed 8 bases at V and 8 bases at J, leaving 14 bases unmatched. CDR1 MNHEY and CDR2 SMNVEV come from the germline V gene (reference sequence). UMIs and sample barcodes were carried by the TCR alpha and TCR beta cDNA libraries that 5'RACE produced using constant-segment primers. TCRdb re-analysed the 5' RACE reads in MiXCR, keeping a single row per CDR3 protein. This table holds some 210,000 distinct CDR3 sequences, approximately 16% found once. Points from the study as a whole: Mostly located in CM and EM were contracting CD4+ clones, with contracting CD8+ clones located in EMRA. Memory sampled before infection contained some responding clones, suggesting cross-reactive memory joined. Contracting clones from day 15 to 85 showed balanced CD4/CD8; later expanders favored CD4+.

V gene TRBV27 combines with J gene TRBJ2-1; 8 bases line up with TRBD2. Source material: PBMCs or a T cell subset sorted from them (not recorded which). This clonotype originated in an adult woman who had mild COVID-19 (a few samples of this study predate the infection). Cell type and time point are not known. The CDR3 spells CASPKTSGQYHEQFF. CDR3 coding DNA: TGTGCCAGCCCTAAAACTAGCGGCCAGTATCATGAGCAGTTCTTC.